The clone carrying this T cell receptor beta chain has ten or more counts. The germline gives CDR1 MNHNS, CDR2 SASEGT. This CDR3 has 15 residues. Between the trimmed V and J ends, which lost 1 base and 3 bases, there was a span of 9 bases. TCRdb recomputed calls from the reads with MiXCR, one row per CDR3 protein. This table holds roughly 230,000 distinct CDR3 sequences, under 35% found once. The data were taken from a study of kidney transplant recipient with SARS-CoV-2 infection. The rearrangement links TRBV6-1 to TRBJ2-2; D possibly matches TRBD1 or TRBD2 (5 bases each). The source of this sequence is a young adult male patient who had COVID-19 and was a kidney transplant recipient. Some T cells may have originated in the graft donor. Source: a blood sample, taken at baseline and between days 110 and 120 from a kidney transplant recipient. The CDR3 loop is CASSEGGSDTGELFF. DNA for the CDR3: TGTGCCAGCAGTGAAGGGGGGTCGGACACCGGGGAGCTGTTTTTT.